A selection of T cell receptor beta chains follows, all from one sample in a study of cytomegalovirus exposure and HLA in healthy donors. The protocol was immunoSEQ multiplex PCR, while the TCRdb copy is restricted to in-frame clones and leaves out a portion. Of roughly 110,000 clones listed, 73% are singletons. The sequenced sample was PBMCs. The receptor set was obtained from a man aged 25 to 40 in good health and CMV-seronegative. Both conserved end residues are part of each CDR3. The D gene is left open where the match is weak. Clone size is given for some rows only: seen once, a few or many times, or a class if the clone is expanded.

clone_size: NA; j_call: TRBJ2-5; d_call: TRBD2; v_call: TRBV2; cdr3_aa: CASSGASGRVRRETQYF; cdr3_nt: TGTGCCAGCAGTGGGGCTAGCGGGCGCGTCAGGCGGGAGACCCAGTACTTC
clone_size: NA; j_call: TRBJ2-7; d_call: NA; v_call: TRBV28; cdr3_aa: CATPAGTTYEQYF; cdr3_nt: TGTGCCACCCCCGCAGGGACAACCTACGAGCAGTACTTC
clone_size: NA; j_call: TRBJ2-7; d_call: TRBD1; v_call: TRBV7-2; cdr3_aa: CASSVPGTGYREQYF; cdr3_nt: TGTGCCAGCAGCGTTCCCGGGACAGGGTACCGCGAGCAGTACTTC
clone_size: NA; j_call: TRBJ2-4; d_call: TRBD2; v_call: TRBV28; cdr3_aa: CASTPWTSGKNIQYF; cdr3_nt: TGTGCCAGCACCCCTTGGACTAGCGGTAAAAACATTCAGTACTTC
clone_size: NA; j_call: TRBJ1-5; d_call: NA; v_call: TRBV5-1; cdr3_aa: CASSLSGGNQPQHF; cdr3_nt: TGCGCCAGCAGTCTCTCCGGGGGCAATCAGCCCCAGCATTTT
clone_size: NA; j_call: TRBJ1-3; d_call: TRBD1; v_call: TRBV7-9; cdr3_aa: CASSPITGGWENTIYF; cdr3_nt: TGTGCCAGCAGCCCGATTACAGGGGGCTGGGAAAACACCATATATTTT
clone_size: NA; j_call: TRBJ2-5; d_call: TRBD2; v_call: TRBV28; cdr3_aa: CASSFQERGFQETQYF; cdr3_nt: TGTGCCAGCAGTTTCCAGGAGCGGGGGTTCCAAGAGACCCAGTACTTC
clone_size: NA; j_call: TRBJ1-2; d_call: NA; v_call: TRBV18; cdr3_aa: CASSPSDSPDYGYTF; cdr3_nt: TGTGCCAGCTCACCTTCGGACAGTCCGGACTATGGCTACACCTTC
clone_size: NA; j_call: TRBJ1-1; d_call: TRBD1; v_call: TRBV9; cdr3_aa: CASSSDRGRGTEAFF; cdr3_nt: TGTGCCAGCAGCTCCGACAGGGGGCGCGGAACTGAAGCTTTCTTT
clone_size: NA; j_call: TRBJ2-7; d_call: NA; v_call: TRBV15; cdr3_aa: CATSRGAQGSYEQYF; cdr3_nt: TGTGCCACCAGCAGAGGGGCTCAGGGGTCCTACGAGCAGTACTTC
clone_size: NA; j_call: TRBJ2-3; d_call: TRBD1; v_call: TRBV2; cdr3_aa: CASSPVEWTGGADTQYF; cdr3_nt: TGTGCCAGCAGCCCCGTGGAGTGGACAGGGGGCGCGGATACGCAGTATTTT
clone_size: NA; j_call: TRBJ1-2; d_call: NA; v_call: TRBV4-2; cdr3_aa: CASSQAREGDGYTF; cdr3_nt: TGTGCCAGCAGCCAAGCCAGGGAGGGGGATGGCTACACCTTC
clone_size: NA; j_call: TRBJ1-5; d_call: TRBD1; v_call: TRBV2; cdr3_aa: CASDGQGAGQPQHF; cdr3_nt: TGTGCCAGCGACGGACAGGGGGCGGGTCAGCCCCAGCATTTT
clone_size: NA; j_call: TRBJ2-2; d_call: NA; v_call: TRBV12-5; cdr3_aa: CASGLPPSGELFF; cdr3_nt: TGTGCTAGTGGTTTGCCCCCGTCCGGGGAGCTGTTTTTT
clone_size: NA; j_call: TRBJ2-5; d_call: NA; v_call: TRBV5-1; cdr3_aa: CASSETLDHWVTQYF; cdr3_nt: TGCGCCAGCAGCGAGACACTAGACCATTGGGTGACCCAGTACTTC
clone_size: NA; j_call: TRBJ2-1; d_call: TRBD2; v_call: TRBV10-3; cdr3_aa: CAIKAGETYNEQFF; cdr3_nt: TGTGCCATCAAGGCGGGGGAAACCTACAATGAGCAGTTCTTC
clone_size: NA; j_call: TRBJ1-2; d_call: NA; v_call: TRBV27; cdr3_aa: CASAWGDGYTF; cdr3_nt: TGTGCCAGCGCGTGGGGAGATGGCTACACCTTC
clone_size: NA; j_call: TRBJ2-6; d_call: NA; v_call: TRBV27; cdr3_aa: CASSSGFAVSGANVLTF; cdr3_nt: TGTGCCAGCAGCTCAGGGTTTGCCGTCTCTGGGGCCAACGTCCTGACTTTC
clone_size: NA; j_call: TRBJ1-1; d_call: TRBD1; v_call: TRBV7-9; cdr3_aa: CASSQTGGDTEAFF; cdr3_nt: TGTGCCAGCAGCCAGACAGGGGGGGACACTGAAGCTTTCTTT
clone_size: few; j_call: TRBJ2-4; d_call: NA; v_call: TRBV29-1; cdr3_aa: CSVELAGRQGAPFNIQYF; cdr3_nt: TGCAGCGTTGAGCTAGCGGGGAGACAGGGGGCACCTTTTAACATTCAGTACTTC
clone_size: NA; j_call: TRBJ2-1; d_call: TRBD1; v_call: TRBV28; cdr3_aa: CASSLTGVYNEQFF; cdr3_nt: TGTGCCAGCAGTTTGACAGGGGTGTACAATGAGCAGTTCTTC
clone_size: NA; j_call: TRBJ2-7; d_call: TRBD2; v_call: TRBV19; cdr3_aa: CASSMPLPGLAVEQYF; cdr3_nt: TGTGCCAGTAGTATGCCTCTGCCGGGACTAGCGGTCGAGCAGTACTTC
clone_size: NA; j_call: TRBJ2-7; d_call: TRBD1; v_call: TRBV19; cdr3_aa: CASSIVGTGVEQYF; cdr3_nt: TGTGCCAGTAGTATCGTCGGGACAGGCGTCGAGCAGTACTTC